The entry that follows covers one T cell receptor beta chain sequence. Its matching antigen is unknown. The sample is drawn from a study of T cell repertoires in aging, cancer and after chemotherapy. The study's findings and limits: Age-matched healthy donors had significantly more diverse, less clonal blood TCR repertoires than untreated cancer patients. In cancer patients, declining TCR diversity with age involved lost richness and lost evenness.

The template was genomic DNA from peripheral blood, not RNA. The germline V gene has CDR1 LNHDA and CDR2 SQIVND (reference sequence). Trimming cost V 7 bases and J 1 base, with 20 bases left between them. The CDR3 is 17 residues long. Rearranged V-D-J TRB sequences were amplified with a mixed TRB-A/B primer pool. TCRdb fed the multiplex PCR reads into MiXCR, producing one record per CDR3 protein. The data show around 2,200 distinct CDR3 sequences, under 45% seen once. The sample comprised blood. V gene TRBV19 combines with J gene TRBJ1-5; the D is unclear. The receptor was derived from a human donor with a solid tumor. The DNA for the CDR3 is TGTGCCAGTACCCCTAGGCTTCCGGGTAGCAGCAATCAGCCCCAGCATTTT. The encoded protein is CASTPRLPGSSNQPQHF.